This T cell receptor beta chain derives from a study of T cell repertoires in cytomegalovirus infection. General study findings and limits: Clonotypes of TCR beta that were HLA-C-restricted and CMV-specific dominated the ex vivo response.

TCRdb recomputed calls from the reads with MiXCR, one row per CDR3 protein. Here the sample spans 500,000 or so distinct CDR3 sequences, approximately 17% being singletons. This clonotype has just a few counts. Its specificity is not known. The CDR3 spans 13 residues. Trimming stripped 3 bases from V and 6 bases from J, with 9 bases between. CDR1 is KGHSH and CDR2 is LQKENI in the germline V gene. The chain combines TRBV18 with TRBJ2-1; tentatively, D is TRBD1 (6 bases). Material for sequencing was CD8+ T cells from PBMCs. The TCR was taken from a human donor in good health (CMV status not recorded). Some clones in this sample may be carry-over from other donors' samples. The CDR3 nucleotides read TGTGCCAGCTCACCTCGGACAGTCAATGAGCAGTTCTTC. Translation: CASSPRTVNEQFF.